This TCR beta chain was found in a study of T cell changes during pregnancy in multiple sclerosis. This clone appeared a single time. Profiling relied on immunoSEQ multiplex PCR, and the TCRdb table lists in-frame clones only, not all of them. Of 68,000 or so clones listed, about 90% are singletons. This CDR3 spans 15 amino acids. The germline gives CDR1 SGHVS, CDR2 FNYEAQ. V was trimmed by 1 base and J by 0 bases, leaving 8 bases between them. The sequencing used peripheral blood, collected in the second trimester of pregnancy. The chain carries TRBV7-6 and TRBJ2-3; D is unresolved. The sequence came from a female donor with multiple sclerosis, enrolled in a pregnancy study. CDR3 bases: TGTGCCAGCAGCTTAGGAACCCGGAGCACAGATACGCAGTATTTT. It encodes CASSLGTRSTDTQYF. Looking up the rest from reference TRBV7-6 and TRBJ2-3 gives the full variable domain: GAGVSQSPRYKVTKRGQDVALRCDPISGHVSLYWYRQALGQGPEFLTYFNYEAQQDKSGLPNDRFSAERPEGSISTLTIQRTEQRDSAMYRCASSLGTRSTDTQYFGPGTRLTVL.